These 32 T cell receptor beta chains came from one sample sequenced in a study of Graves' ophthalmopathy and Graves' hyperthyroidism (dated by TCRdb to between 2017 and 2018). The sequencing machine was an Illumina HiSeq 2000. For repertoire sequencing, TCR beta CDR3 regions were amplified from RNA transcripts. A first-round RT-PCR used HTBI primers with the Qiagen OneStep RT-PCR kit, followed by a second-round multiplex PCR, size selection and purification. The public reads were reanalyzed by TCRdb: fastp trimming at Q25, MiXCR alignment, in-frame beta chains only. Each CDR3 protein gets just one entry, which takes the most common genes and DNA from the rows behind it. This sample comprises 650,000 to 900,000 distinct CDR3 sequences, 40% of them detected only once. The ten largest make up less than 55% of the sample. The sample taken for sequencing was peripheral blood. Source of these receptors: an adult man with Graves' ophthalmopathy.

This clonotype occurred many times. J is TRBJ1-6 and V is TRBV20-1; D is perhaps TRBD1 (5 bases). The CDR3 covers 14 residues. V was pared by 3 bases and J by 8 bases, with 14 bases between. Germline CDR1 is DFQATT and CDR2 is SNEGSKA (reference sequence). CDR3 in amino acids: CSARPAGTDSPLHF. As DNA, the CDR3 is TGCAGTGCTAGGCCGGCAGGGACGGATTCACCCCTCCACTTT.

V and J are TRBV6-1 and TRBJ1-1, with 7 bases identical to TRBD1. Germline trimming cut 8 bases from V and 4 bases from J; bases unmatched to any gene: 16. Germline CDR1 MNHNS, CDR2 SASEGT. The CDR3 runs to 16 residues. CDR3 protein: CASQGGTARGGTEAFF. The CDR3 DNA reads as TGTGCCAGCCAAGGGGGGACAGCGAGGGGAGGCACTGAAGCTTTCTTT.

The V gene is TRBV25-1, the J gene TRBJ2-2, with D tentatively TRBD1 or TRBD2 (5 bases each). Germline CDR1 MGHDK, CDR2 SYGVNS. V lost 5 bases, J lost 4 bases, and 11 bases lay in between. CDR3 size: 14 residues. CDR3 coding DNA: TGTGCCAGCAGTTCGGGGCACCTCACCGGGGAGCTGTTTTTT. It specifies CASSSGHLTGELFF.

This clonotype was observed many times. This sequence joins TRBV29-1 and TRBJ1-2; a possible D gene is TRBD1 (5 bases). Looked up from germline, CDR1 is SQVTM and CDR2 is ANQGSEA. V lost 3 bases, J lost 4 bases, and 12 bases lay in between. This CDR3 region has 13 residues. The CDR3 protein is CSVDLGQSYGYTF. CDR3 nucleotides: TGCAGCGTTGATCTCGGACAAAGCTATGGCTACACCTTC.

This clonotype has ten or more counts. The V call is TRBV7-9, the J call TRBJ2-5, with D perhaps matching TRBD2 (5 bases). Germline V gene data show CDR1 as SEHNR and CDR2 as FQNEAQ (reference sequence). V shed 2 bases and J shed 2 bases, with 9 bases lying between them. The CDR3 covers 14 residues. CDR3 coding DNA: TGTGCCAGCAGCTTAATCGCGGGTCAAGAGACCCAGTACTTC. It specifies CASSLIAGQETQYF.

V and J are TRBV11-2 and TRBJ2-1; 8 nucleotides agree with TRBD2. The CDR3 spans 15 residues. The V gene end was trimmed by 5 bases and the J gene end by 2 bases; junction bases not matched to a gene: 5. The germline V gene has CDR1 SGHAT and CDR2 FQNNGV. The DNA of the CDR3 is TGTGCCAGCAGCCGCGGGGGGAATACCTACAATGAGCAGTTCTTC. Its translation: CASSRGGNTYNEQFF.

This clonotype was seen repeatedly, ten times or more. J is TRBJ2-6 and V is TRBV5-1; 8 bases line up with TRBD1. V lost 2 bases, J lost 2 bases, and 3 bases stayed unmatched. CDR3 length: 16 amino acids. The germline V gene has CDR1 SGHRS and CDR2 YFSETQ. Here the CDR3 DNA reads TGCGCCAGCAGCTTCTCGACAGGGGCTGGGGCCAACGTCCTGACTTTC. Protein: CASSFSTGAGANVLTF.

In its sample, this clonotype was seen many times. The J gene is TRBJ1-1, the V gene TRBV7-2, with D possibly being TRBD1 (5 bases). Germline loops: CDR1 SGHTA, CDR2 FQGNSA. The CDR3 contains 14 residues. The V end was cut by 5 bases, the J end by 1 base, with 11 bases between. CDR3 residues: CASSQYGQNTEAFF. DNA of the CDR3: TGTGCCAGCAGCCAATATGGACAGAACACTGAAGCTTTCTTT. The full variable domain, rest sourced from reference TRBV7-2 and TRBJ1-1, is GAGVSQSPSNKVTEKGKDVELRCDPISGHTALYWYRQSLGQGLEFLIYFQGNSAPDKSGLPSDRFSAERTGGSVSTLTIQRTQQEDSAVYLCASSQYGQNTEAFFGQGTRLTVV.

This clonotype was detected a few times. The chain joins TRBV9 to TRBJ2-7; the match to TRBD1 covers 10 bases. The CDR3 totals 14 residues. With 4 bases clipped from V and 5 bases from J, the junction kept 6 bases outside the gene matches. CDR1 and CDR2 from the germline V gene are SGDLS and YYNGEE. Written as DNA, the CDR3 is TGTGCCAGCAGCCGGACAGGGGGATGGAACGAGCAGTACTTC. It is translated as CASSRTGGWNEQYF.

This clonotype showed up many times. The V call is TRBV12-3 or TRBV12-4, the J call TRBJ1-2, with a tentative D call TRBD1 (5 bases). CDR3 length: 12 amino acids. V lost 6 bases and J 8 bases, leaving 13 bases between the germline ends. CDR3 bases: TGTGCCAGCAGAGGGGCAGGGTTCGGCTACACCTTC. It specifies CASRGAGFGYTF.

The table lists this clonotype with a few counts. J is TRBJ2-5 and V is TRBV2, with 10 positions matching TRBD2. CDR3 size: 17 residues. Trimming cost V 3 bases and J 5 bases; bases outside gene matches: 12. CDR1 and CDR2 (germline): SNHLY, FYNNEI. The CDR3 region has the DNA TGTGCCAGCAGTGAGGGGAGCGGGGGGGCCTTGGGGGAGACCCAGTACTTC. Protein: CASSEGSGGALGETQYF.

Points on this clonotype: No conserved phenylalanine or tryptophan ends this CDR3, so it is likely a read error. The chain couples TRBV11-2 to TRBJ2-5; weak D call: TRBD2 (6 bases). CDR3 length equals 16 residues. The ends were cut back, 6 bases at V and 1 base at J, with 18 bases in the middle. Germline V lookup: CDR1 SGHAT, CDR2 FQNNGV. CDR3 loop: CASSYGSLRGQETQYL. The CDR3 DNA sequence: TGTGCCAGCAGTTACGGGAGTCTCCGGGGCCAAGAGACCCAGTACCTC.

This clonotype was detected only a few times. The chain has TRBV25-1 and TRBJ2-5; TRBD2 agrees at 14 bases. V shed 2 bases, J shed 5 bases, and the junction held 13 bases outside the gene matches. Looked up from germline, CDR1 is MGHDK and CDR2 is SYGVNS. The CDR3 is 19 residues long. CDR3 sequence: CASSERTSGRQVGKETQYF. The CDR3 nucleotides are TGTGCCAGCAGTGAAAGGACTAGCGGGAGGCAGGTCGGGAAGGAGACCCAGTACTTC.

The chain uses TRBV15 and TRBJ2-7; D may correspond to TRBD1 or TRBD2 (5 bases each). This CDR3 contains 14 residues. Germline V gene lookup returns CDR1 LNHNV and CDR2 YYDKDF (reference sequence). V was shortened by 3 bases and J by 1 base, with 10 bases between the two germline ends. The CDR3 sequence is CATSRQGPSYEQYF. CDR3 DNA sequence: TGTGCCACCAGCAGGCAGGGACCATCCTACGAGCAGTACTTC.

The chain links TRBV7-3 to TRBJ2-6, with D possibly being TRBD2 (6 bases). CDR1 is SGHTA, CDR2 FQGTGA, per germline. Deletions cut 3 bases from V and 0 bases from J, with 15 bases between. This CDR3 contains 18 residues. In nucleotides, the CDR3 is TGTGCCAGCAGCTTGGGACTTACTAGATACTCTGGGGCCAACGTCCTGACTTTC. The encoded protein is CASSLGLTRYSGANVLTF.

V usage is TRBV20-1 and J usage is TRBJ1-6; D is ambiguous. This CDR3 has 16 residues. CDR1 DFQATT and CDR2 SNEGSKA come from the germline V gene (reference sequence). V lost 4 bases to trimming and J lost 1 base, with 14 bases between them. The CDR3 loop reads CSATDTRKSYNSPLHF. The CDR3 DNA follows: TGCAGTGCTACAGACACTAGGAAGTCCTATAATTCACCCCTCCACTTT.

Regarding this clonotype: The junction differs from germline at one of its ends, possibly a read error. The chain employs TRBV6-6 and TRBJ1-6; D gene uncertain. The CDR3 is 15 residues long. Germline V CDR1 and CDR2: MNHNY, SVGAGI (reference sequence). The CDR3 sequence is CASSYNRQYNSPLHF. The CDR3, as DNA: TGTGCCAGCAGTTACAATCGCCAGTATAACTCACCCCTCCACTTT.

The chain employs TRBV9 and TRBJ1-4; no reliable D call. Per the germline V gene, CDR1 is SGDLS and CDR2 is YYNGEE. V lost 3 bases, J lost 2 bases, and 5 bases lay in between. The CDR3 extends over 13 amino acids. The CDR3 reads CASSGHTNEKLFF. CDR3 bases: TGTGCCAGCAGCGGGCATACTAATGAAAAACTGTTTTTT.

This clonotype occurred a few times. This chain connects TRBV4-2 to TRBJ1-2; the D gene is possibly TRBD1 (5 bases). The CDR3 loop spans 15 amino acids. Between the trimmed V and J ends, which lost 0 bases and 8 bases, there was a span of 16 bases. Germline V gene lookup returns CDR1 LGHNA and CDR2 YNFKEQ. CDR3 amino acids: CASSQEYTGRQGYTF. The CDR3 coding sequence is TGTGCCAGCAGCCAAGAATATACGGGACGTCAAGGCTACACCTTC.

Only a few counts were recorded for this clonotype. This chain joins TRBV7-9 and TRBJ2-7, with TRBD1 matching 9 bases. Germline CDR1 is SEHNR and CDR2 is FQNEAQ (reference sequence). The CDR3 contains 15 residues. J lost 4 bases, V lost 5 bases, and 9 bases had no gene match. The CDR3 reads CASSRGTGRIYEQYF. For the CDR3, the DNA is TGTGCCAGCAGCCGGGGGACAGGGCGCATTTACGAGCAGTACTTC.

This clonotype was seen a handful of times. The rearrangement uses TRBV7-9 and TRBJ2-7; D possibly corresponds to TRBD2 (5 bases). The CDR3 length is 13 residues. Germline loops: CDR1 SEHNR, CDR2 FQNEAQ (reference sequence). V was shortened by 9 bases and J by 3 bases, with 15 bases between the two germline ends. The CDR3 protein is CASQESGDYEQYF. The DNA of the CDR3 is TGTGCCAGTCAGGAGTCCGGGGACTACGAGCAGTACTTC. The full variable domain, rest sourced from reference TRBV7-9 and TRBJ2-7, is DTGVSQNPRHKITKRGQNVTFRCDPISEHNRLYWYRQTLGQGPEFLTYFQNEAQLEKSRLLSDRFSAERPKGSFSTLEIQRTEQGDSAMYLCASQESGDYEQYFGPGTRLTVT.

This clonotype was counted once. Its ends do not fully match the called genes, so a read error is possible. The chain has TRBV9 and TRBJ2-5; D call uncertain. Germline V gene sequence: CDR1 SGDLS, CDR2 YYNGEE. CDR3 size: 16 residues. CDR3 coding DNA: TGTGCCAGCAGCGCCGGTCTAGAGTCGGTAGGAGAGGCCCAGTACTTC. Protein: CASSAGLESVGEAQYF. Full variable domain (remainder filled in from reference TRBV9 and TRBJ2-5): DSGVTQTPKHLITATGQRVTLRCSPRSGDLSVYWYQQSLDQGLQFLIQYYNGEERAKGNILERFSAQQFPDLHSELNLSSLELGDSALYFCASSAGLESVGEAQYFGPGTRLLVL.

In its sample, this clonotype was seen many times. V and J are TRBV10-3 and TRBJ1-6; a weak D match, TRBD1 (6 bases). Trimming took off 1 base at V and 5 bases at J, with 9 bases between the two ends. The CDR3 covers 15 residues. CDR1 is ENHRY and CDR2 is SYGVKD in the germline V gene. The CDR3 nucleotides read TGTGCCATCAGTGAGTACGCAGGGGATAATTCACCCCTCCACTTT. This gives the protein CAISEYAGDNSPLHF.

A few counts support this clonotype. The rearrangement links TRBV7-9 to TRBJ2-2; TRBD1 aligns across 9 bases. The CDR3 loop spans 15 amino acids. After removal of 5 bases from V and 7 bases from J, the junction contained 8 bases not matched to a gene. From germline, CDR1 is SEHNR and CDR2 FQNEAQ (reference sequence). Here the CDR3 DNA reads TGTGCCAGCAGCCCCTACAGGGGGCATGGCGGGGAGCTGTTTTTT. It yields the protein CASSPYRGHGGELFF.

A few counts support this clonotype. The rearrangement joins TRBV20-1 to TRBJ2-7; D is unresolved. CDR1 is DFQATT and CDR2 is SNEGSKA in the germline V gene (reference sequence). CDR3 length equals 15 residues. V shed 4 bases and J shed 0 bases, with 16 bases lying between them. The CDR3 sequence: CSAIRRRRSSYEQYF. CDR3 coding DNA: TGCAGTGCTATCCGTAGGCGTAGAAGCTCCTACGAGCAGTACTTC.

J is TRBJ1-6 and V is TRBV25-1; 8 bases fit TRBD1. The CDR3 is made up of 15 amino acids. Germline V gives CDR1 MGHDK, CDR2 SYGVNS. Trimming cost V 3 bases and J 14 bases; bases outside gene matches: 12. This chain's CDR3 is CASSDRTGSYSALHF. The CDR3, as DNA: TGTGCCAGCAGTGATCGGACAGGGTCCTATTCGGCCCTCCACTTT.

The chain recombines TRBV20-1 with TRBJ1-5; 7 positions agree with TRBD1. Trimming at V came to 6 bases and at J to 3 bases, leaving 8 bases not matched to a gene. CDR3 length equals 14 residues. Germline values: CDR1 DFQATT, CDR2 SNEGSKA (reference sequence). This CDR3 reads CSALQGWDNQPQHF. In DNA, the CDR3 is TGCAGTGCCTTACAGGGGTGGGACAATCAGCCCCAGCATTTT.

This chain connects TRBV5-1 to TRBJ2-7, with D perhaps matching TRBD1 (5 bases). The CDR3 runs 11 residues. CDR1 SGHRS and CDR2 YFSETQ come from the germline V gene. V was pared by 8 bases and J by 6 bases, with 12 bases between. CDR3 coding DNA: TGCGCCAGTCGCAGGGTGGGCGAGCAGTACTTC. Protein product: CASRRVGEQYF.

At least ten counts were recorded for this clonotype. This chain joins TRBV7-8 and TRBJ1-2, with a weak D call TRBD1 (5 bases). Germline loops: CDR1 SGHVS, CDR2 FQNEAQ. The CDR3 covers 14 residues. Deletions cut 1 base from V and 7 bases from J, with 13 bases between. The CDR3 loop is CASSLVRGSGGYTF. The CDR3 DNA follows: TGTGCCAGCAGCTTAGTTAGGGGATCGGGTGGCTACACCTTC.

Turning to this clonotype: A read error may account for a junction end that differs from germline. This chain uses TRBV7-9 with TRBJ2-5; 10 bases line up with TRBD1. This CDR3 spans 15 amino acids. Germline V gene data show CDR1 as SEHNR and CDR2 as FQNEAQ (reference sequence). CDR3 amino acids: CASTNKDRGRETQHF. The CDR3 DNA sequence: TGTGCCAGCACAAACAAGGACAGGGGGAGAGAGACCCAGCACTTC. The full variable domain, completed using reference TRBV7-9 and TRBJ2-5, is DTGVSQNPRHKITKRGQNVTFRCDPISEHNRLYWYRQTLGQGPEFLTYFQNEAQLEKSRLLSDRFSAERPKGSFSTLEIQRTEQGDSAMYLCASTNKDRGRETQHFGPGTRLLVL.

This clonotype was detected once. V is TRBV25-1 and J is TRBJ2-5; no firm D call. V was trimmed by 8 bases and J by 1 base, leaving 14 bases between them. The CDR3 runs 14 residues. Germline values: CDR1 MGHDK, CDR2 SYGVNS. The CDR3 nucleotides are TGTGCCAGCTTAGAGTTGGTTAGCCAAGAGACCCAGTACTTC. Protein sequence: CASLELVSQETQYF.

CDR3 bases: TGTGCCAGCAGCCGGGGGGATCCCTCTCAGCCCCAGCATTTT. It specifies CASSRGDPSQPQHF. This chain links TRBV9 with TRBJ1-5; D possibly corresponds to TRBD1 (5 bases). Trimming pared 4 bases from V and 6 bases from J, leaving 14 bases between. Germline CDR1 and CDR2: SGDLS and YYNGEE. CDR3 length equals 14 residues.